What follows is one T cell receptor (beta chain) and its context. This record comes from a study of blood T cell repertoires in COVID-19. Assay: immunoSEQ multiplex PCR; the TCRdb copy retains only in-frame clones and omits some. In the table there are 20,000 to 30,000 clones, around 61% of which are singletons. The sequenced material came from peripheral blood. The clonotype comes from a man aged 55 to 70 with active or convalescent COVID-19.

The CDR3 DNA sequence: TGTGCCAGCAGTTTAAGAGGGGGCGCTCACTATGGCTACACCTTC. The encoded protein is CASSLRGGAHYGYTF. V and J are TRBV28 and TRBJ1-2, with 7 bases aligning to TRBD1. The germline V gene has CDR1 MDHEN and CDR2 SYDVKM. The CDR3 is 15 amino acids. The V gene end was trimmed by 2 bases and the J gene end by 3 bases; junction bases not matched to a gene: 6.